This TCR beta chain was identified in a study of blood T cell repertoires in COVID-19. All exposed participants met a person with COVID-19 within 2 weeks before entering the study. Sequencing was performed with immunoSEQ multiplex PCR; in TCRdb, only in-frame clones are kept and a portion is missing. Here the sample spans 200,000 to 300,000 clones, around 89% being singletons. Germline lookup yields CDR1 SEHNR and CDR2 FQNEAQ (reference sequence). CDR3 length: 15 amino acids. V was shortened by 5 bases and J by 4 bases, with 14 bases between the two germline ends. This TCR was sampled from a man aged 45-65 years who had been exposed to COVID-19. The chain couples TRBV7-9 to TRBJ1-4; D possibly corresponds to TRBD1 (5 bases). Input material: PBMCs or T cells enriched from blood (not recorded which). CDR3 in DNA: TGTGCCAGCAGCCTACCTGGGGGGTATAATGAAAAACTGTTTTTT. It specifies CASSLPGGYNEKLFF.